This T cell receptor (beta chain) appears in the sequencing data of a study of T cell repertoires in cytomegalovirus infection. Across the study: CMV infection plus the matching HLA type was flagged by public TCR beta signatures.

Findings and caveats of the study: Clonotype analysis showed dominance of the ex vivo response by HLA-C-restricted CMV-specific TCR beta clonotypes.

TCRdb reanalysed the reads using MiXCR and keeps one entry per CDR3 protein. The sample gives around 290,000 distinct CDR3 sequences, about a quarter of which show up once; roughly 13% is in the top ten. Notes on this clonotype: The antigen remains undetermined.

This CDR3 spans 19 amino acids. V lost 4 bases to trimming and J lost 5 bases; unmatched junction nucleotides: 16. Germline V lookup: CDR1 WNHNN, CDR2 SYGVQD (reference sequence). This sequence was found in a human donor in good health (CMV status not recorded). Some clones in this sample may be carry-over from other donors' samples. The V call is TRBV10-1, the J call TRBJ2-7; the match to TRBD2 covers 14 bases. Source material: PBMCs. CDR3 DNA: TGCGCCAGCAGTGGAGCCGGGACTAGCGGGAGAATGAGTACGGACGAGCAGTACTTC. This translates into CASSGAGTSGRMSTDEQYF.